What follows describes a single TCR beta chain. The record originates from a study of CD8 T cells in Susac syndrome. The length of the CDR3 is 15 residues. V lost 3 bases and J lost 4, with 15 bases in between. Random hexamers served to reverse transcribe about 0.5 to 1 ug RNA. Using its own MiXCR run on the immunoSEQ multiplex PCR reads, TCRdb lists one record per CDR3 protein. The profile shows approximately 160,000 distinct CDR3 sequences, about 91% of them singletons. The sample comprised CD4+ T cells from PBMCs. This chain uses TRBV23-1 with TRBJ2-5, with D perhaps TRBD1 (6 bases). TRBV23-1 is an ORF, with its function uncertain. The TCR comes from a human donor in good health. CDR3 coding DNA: TGCGCCAGCAGTCACGGGCAGGGGTTTTCAGAGACCCAGTACTTC. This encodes CASSHGQGFSETQYF.